This TCR beta chain was captured by sequencing in a study of technical replicates of blood from four donors (dated by TCRdb to between 2016 and 2019). As concerns this clone: Its recognized antigen is unknown. No much larger clonotype is one base removed from it; base qualities were not supplied.

Unmatched junction bases come to 10, with V trimmed by 6 bases and J by 5 bases. As encoded in the germline V gene (reference sequence), CDR1 is MNHEY while CDR2 is SMNVEV. The CDR3 has 15 amino acids, counting the end cysteine and phenylalanine. Solely the CDR3 DNA is kept, with 45 bases framed from the first base. Receptor libraries were prepared by the immunoSEQ multiplex PCR assay. Not all clones reach the TCRdb copy of this immuneACCESS table, which keeps in-frame sequences only. Checked studies attribute under half of the gap to unresolved V genes and leave the rest unexplained. For this sample there are about 67,000 clones; roughly 98% appear just once. Roughly 0.17% of the sample is taken by the ten largest.

The chain was built from TRBV27 and TRBJ2-1; 7 middle bases align to TRBD1. The clonotype was recovered from a human donor in good health. Sequenced: T cells isolated from PBMCs. The encoded CDR3 is CASRPGGQSDNEQFF. Here is the DNA: TGTGCCAGCAGACCTGGGGGACAGTCGGACAATGAGCAGTTCTTC.